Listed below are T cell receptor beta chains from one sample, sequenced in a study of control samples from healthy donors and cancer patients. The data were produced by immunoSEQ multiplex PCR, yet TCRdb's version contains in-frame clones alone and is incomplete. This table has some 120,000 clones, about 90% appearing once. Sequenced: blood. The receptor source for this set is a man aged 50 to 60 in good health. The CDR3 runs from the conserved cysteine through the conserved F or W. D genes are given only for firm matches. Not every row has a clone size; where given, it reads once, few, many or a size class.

CDR3: CASSLAVAGGDTQYF
DNA: TGTGCCAGCAGCTTAGCGGTAGCGGGGGGCGATACGCAGTATTTT
size: -
J: TRBJ2-3
D: TRBD2
V: TRBV7-9

CDR3: CASSSPRERGTDTQYF
DNA: TGCGCCAGCAGCTCCCCAAGGGAAAGAGGCACAGATACGCAGTATTTT
size: -
J: TRBJ2-3
D: -
V: TRBV10-2

CDR3: CASSLRSMAATGNTIYF
DNA: TGTGCCAGCAGCTTAAGGTCGATGGCCGCCACTGGAAACACCATATATTTT
size: -
J: TRBJ1-3
D: -
V: TRBV11-2

CDR3: CASSQTSGGTGELFF
DNA: TGTGCCAGTAGTCAGACTAGCGGGGGGACCGGGGAGCTGTTTTTT
size: -
J: TRBJ2-2
D: TRBD2
V: TRBV19

CDR3: CASSVGEETQYF
DNA: TGTGCCAGCAGTGTGGGGGAAGAGACCCAGTACTTC
size: -
J: TRBJ2-5
D: -
V: TRBV12-3/TRBV12-4

CDR3: CASSYTGTGELFF
DNA: TGTGCCAGCAGTTACACAGGGACCGGGGAGCTGTTTTTT
size: once
J: TRBJ2-2
D: -
V: TRBV6-5

CDR3: CASSYTGQGVYGYTF
DNA: TGTGCCAGCAGTTACACGGGACAGGGAGTCTATGGCTACACCTTC
size: -
J: TRBJ1-2
D: TRBD1
V: TRBV6-2/TRBV6-3

CDR3: CAILGERDTYEQYF
DNA: TGTGCCATCCTAGGCGAAAGGGATACCTACGAGCAGTACTTC
size: -
J: TRBJ2-7
D: -
V: TRBV27

CDR3: CASSEQTGGLPNEKLFF
DNA: TGTGCCAGCAGCGAACAGACTGGCGGACTCCCTAATGAAAAACTGTTTTTT
size: -
J: TRBJ1-4
D: -
V: TRBV9

CDR3: CASSTAPYSNQPQHF
DNA: TGTGCCAGCTCGACAGCTCCATATAGCAATCAGCCCCAGCATTTT
size: once
J: TRBJ1-5
D: -
V: TRBV7-2

CDR3: CASRVTPGDYGYTF
DNA: TGTGCCAGCCGAGTGACCCCCGGGGACTATGGCTACACCTTC
size: -
J: TRBJ1-2
D: -
V: TRBV6-5

CDR3: CASSFLGTEQFF
DNA: TGTGCCAGCAGTTTCCTAGGTACTGAGCAGTTCTTC
size: -
J: TRBJ2-1
D: -
V: TRBV27

CDR3: CASSLDPQGDYGYTF
DNA: TGCGCCAGCAGCTTGGATCCCCAGGGGGACTATGGCTACACCTTC
size: -
J: TRBJ1-2
D: TRBD1
V: TRBV5-1

CDR3: CASSIQGNTEAFF
DNA: TGTGCCAGTAGTATACAGGGAAACACTGAAGCTTTCTTT
size: -
J: TRBJ1-1
D: -
V: TRBV19

CDR3: CSVQGQATNEKLFF
DNA: TGCAGCGTTCAGGGACAGGCAACTAATGAAAAACTGTTTTTT
size: -
J: TRBJ1-4
D: TRBD1
V: TRBV29-1

CDR3: CASSQGHSGTEAFF
DNA: TGTGCCAGCAGCCAAGGACATTCGGGCACTGAAGCTTTCTTT
size: -
J: TRBJ1-1
D: -
V: TRBV3-1/TRBV3-2

CDR3: CASSVEEEDTQYF
DNA: TGTGCCAGCAGTGTTGAAGAGGAGGATACGCAGTATTTT
size: -
J: TRBJ2-3
D: -
V: TRBV6-4

CDR3: CASSQVYGQASSYNEQFF
DNA: TGCGCCAGCAGCCAAGTTTACGGACAGGCCAGCTCCTACAATGAGCAGTTCTTC
size: -
J: TRBJ2-1
D: TRBD1
V: TRBV4-1

CDR3: CASRRVAEAFF
DNA: TGTGCCAGCCGCAGAGTCGCTGAAGCTTTCTTT
size: once
J: TRBJ1-1
D: -
V: TRBV6-6

CDR3: CASSLGPGVGYGYTF
DNA: TGTGCCAGCAGCTTAGGCCCTGGTGTTGGCTATGGCTACACCTTC
size: -
J: TRBJ1-2
D: -
V: TRBV13

CDR3: CASCPAGSYEQYF
DNA: TGCGCCAGCTGCCCGGCGGGCTCCTACGAGCAGTACTTC
size: -
J: TRBJ2-7
D: -
V: TRBV5-1

CDR3: CASKPPGQESYEQYF
DNA: TGCGCCAGCAAACCTCCGGGACAGGAATCCTACGAGCAGTACTTC
size: -
J: TRBJ2-7
D: TRBD1
V: TRBV23-1

CDR3: CASSLLTGGYNEQFF
DNA: TGTGCCAGCAGCTTGTTAACAGGGGGCTACAATGAGCAGTTCTTC
size: -
J: TRBJ2-1
D: TRBD1
V: TRBV5-6

CDR3: CASSLKGNTIYF
DNA: TGTGCCAGCAGCTTGAAGGGAAACACCATATATTTT
size: -
J: TRBJ1-3
D: -
V: TRBV5-4

CDR3: CAASGSSYEKLFF
DNA: TGTGCCGCTTCAGGAAGCAGCTACGAAAAACTGTTTTTT
size: -
J: TRBJ1-4
D: -
V: TRBV12-3/TRBV12-4

CDR3: CASSQGDRFSTDTQYF
DNA: TGCGCCAGCAGCCAAGGCGACAGGTTTAGCACAGATACGCAGTATTTT
size: -
J: TRBJ2-3
D: -
V: TRBV4-1

CDR3: CASSLGRGPQHF
DNA: TGTGCCAGCAGTTTGGGTCGGGGCCCCCAGCATTTT
size: -
J: TRBJ1-5
D: -
V: TRBV27

CDR3: CASSVQTIGNTIYF
DNA: TGTGCCAGCAGCGTTCAAACGATTGGAAACACCATATATTTT
size: -
J: TRBJ1-3
D: -
V: TRBV7-2

CDR3: CASSPASEQFF
DNA: TGTGCCAGCAGTCCGGCGTCGGAGCAGTTCTTC
size: -
J: TRBJ2-1
D: -
V: TRBV6-2/TRBV6-3

CDR3: CASSPGIQAPYGYTF
DNA: TGTGCCAGCTCCCCGGGCATCCAGGCCCCCTATGGCTACACCTTC
size: -
J: TRBJ1-2
D: -
V: TRBV18

CDR3: CAWSPLAEAFF
DNA: TGTGCCTGGAGTCCACTTGCTGAAGCTTTCTTT
size: -
J: TRBJ1-1
D: -
V: TRBV30

CDR3: CATSCISAQGDQPQHF
DNA: TGCGCCACCAGCTGTATTTCGGCCCAGGGAGACCAGCCCCAGCATTTT
size: -
J: TRBJ1-5
D: -
V: TRBV5-1

CDR3: CASSLSGGADTQYF
DNA: TGTGCCAGCAGCCTGAGCGGGGGAGCAGATACGCAGTATTTT
size: -
J: TRBJ2-3
D: TRBD2
V: TRBV3-1/TRBV3-2

CDR3: CATSRQTTDTQYF
DNA: TGCGCCACCTCTAGACAGACCACAGATACGCAGTATTTT
size: few
J: TRBJ2-3
D: -
V: TRBV10-2

CDR3: CASSVQGALGYTF
DNA: TGTGCCAGTAGTGTACAGGGGGCGCTTGGCTACACCTTC
size: -
J: TRBJ1-2
D: TRBD1
V: TRBV19

CDR3: CASSEASGGATGELFF
DNA: TGTGCCAGCAGTGAAGCAAGCGGGGGGGCCACCGGGGAGCTGTTTTTT
size: -
J: TRBJ2-2
D: TRBD2
V: TRBV6-1

CDR3: CASSSAGTGSQPQHF
DNA: TGTGCCAGCAGTTCCGCCGGGACAGGGAGTCAGCCCCAGCATTTT
size: -
J: TRBJ1-5
D: TRBD1
V: TRBV6-2/TRBV6-3

CDR3: CALAGRSTDTQYF
DNA: TGTGCCCTAGCGGGAAGAAGCACAGATACGCAGTATTTT
size: -
J: TRBJ2-3
D: TRBD2
V: TRBV30

CDR3: CASSYSGTGNTDTQYF
DNA: TGTGCCAGCAGTTATTCGGGGACAGGGAACACAGATACGCAGTATTTT
size: -
J: TRBJ2-3
D: TRBD1
V: TRBV6-6

CDR3: CASSLGQSYEQYF
DNA: TGTGCCAGCAGCTTGGGACAGTCCTACGAGCAGTACTTC
size: -
J: TRBJ2-7
D: TRBD1
V: TRBV11-2

CDR3: CATLGRGGINEQFF
DNA: TGTGCCACCTTAGGGCGGGGGGGCATCAATGAGCAGTTCTTC
size: once
J: TRBJ2-1
D: TRBD2
V: TRBV19

CDR3: CASSFGGTEAFF
DNA: TGTGCCAGCAGTTTCGGGGGCACTGAAGCTTTCTTT
size: -
J: TRBJ1-1
D: -
V: TRBV12-3/TRBV12-4

CDR3: CASSLGGGRNTEAFF
DNA: TGCGCCAGCAGCTTGGGAGGGGGTCGGAACACTGAAGCTTTCTTT
size: -
J: TRBJ1-1
D: -
V: TRBV5-1

CDR3: CASSFLSGNTIYF
DNA: TGTGCCAGCAGCTTCCTCTCTGGAAACACCATATATTTT
size: -
J: TRBJ1-3
D: -
V: TRBV14

CDR3: CASSGRANGYTF
DNA: TGTGCCAGCTCAGGCCGGGCTAATGGCTACACCTTC
size: -
J: TRBJ1-2
D: -
V: TRBV18

CDR3: CASSQDLGVDTEAFF
DNA: TGTGCCAGCAGCCAAGATCTAGGGGTGGACACTGAAGCTTTCTTT
size: -
J: TRBJ1-1
D: -
V: TRBV3-1/TRBV3-2

CDR3: CAPIRGARSRNTIYF
DNA: TGTGCCCCTATCAGGGGGGCTAGGTCGCGAAACACCATATATTTT
size: -
J: TRBJ1-3
D: TRBD1
V: TRBV24-1

CDR3: CASSLDRTAQETQYF
DNA: TGTGCCAGCAGCTTAGATAGAACGGCCCAAGAGACCCAGTACTTC
size: once
J: TRBJ2-5
D: -
V: TRBV11-2

CDR3: CASSRAQDRETQYF
DNA: TGTGCCAGCAGTCGTGCTCAGGATAGGGAGACCCAGTACTTC
size: -
J: TRBJ2-5
D: -
V: TRBV27

CDR3: CASSESGGGATQYF
DNA: TGCGCCAGCAGTGAGTCGGGGGGGGGCGCGACCCAGTACTTC
size: -
J: TRBJ2-5
D: -
V: TRBV10-2

CDR3: CASSRDGPGELFF
DNA: TGTGCCAGCAGTCGTGACGGACCCGGGGAGCTGTTTTTT
size: once
J: TRBJ2-2
D: -
V: TRBV11-1